This TCR beta chain was sequenced in a study of T-cell reconstitution after alpha-beta-depleted transplantation in children. Unique molecular identifiers featured in how the TCRbeta library was prepared. TCRdb ran MiXCR on the PCR reads and lists one entry per CDR3 protein. The data show around 420,000 distinct CDR3 sequences, around 15% seen once. After removal of 6 bases from V and 0 bases from J, the junction contained 10 bases not matched to a gene. Germline assignment: CDR1 MNHNS and CDR2 SASEGT. The CDR3 has 18 amino acids. Study-wide results and limits: It was reported that alpha-beta T cells came from several hundred expanded graft clones (about two months after transplant). TCRbeta diversity was high at day 60 in some patients (a result of surviving recipient T cells and thymic progenitors). T-cell numbers and diversity one year post-transplant derived largely from freshly generated T cells.

This clonotype has a handful of counts. Antigen unknown. This specimen was PBMCs, mostly from graft donor cells, taken 360 days after TCRalphabeta/CD19-depleted stem cell transplant. The receptor was derived from a boy in the first two years of life who had a stem cell transplant for Wiskott-Aldrich syndrome, so the T cells may come from the graft donor. The chain couples TRBV6-1 to TRBJ1-5; 11 nucleotides agree with TRBD1. The CDR3 sequence: CASSRGQGAPYSNQPQHF. In DNA form, the CDR3 reads TGTGCCAGCAGCCGCGGACAGGGGGCCCCGTATAGCAATCAGCCCCAGCATTTT.